Below are 18 T cell receptor beta chains sequenced from a single sample in a study of blood T cells in healthy people across ages. Next came a second PCR, run for about 7 to 12 cycles, which used a sample-barcoded 5' primer along with a J-beta primer mix. One entry per CDR3 protein results from TCRdb running MiXCR on the 5' RACE reads. The sample lists 800,000 to 950,000 distinct CDR3 sequences, approximately 32% seen once, with 9.5% to 13% in the top ten. The data also belong to a second study, concerning T cells of mothers and their children.

Sequenced material: blood. These receptors were collected from a middle-aged woman in good health.

A note on this clonotype: A single base separates this from a much larger clone, so it may be a read error. V gene TRBV5-1 combines with J gene TRBJ1-1, with 7 bases matching TRBD1. V lost 0 bases and J lost 4; bases outside the gene matches: 3. CDR3 length equals 14 residues. Per germline, CDR1 SGHRS and CDR2 YFSETQ. The CDR3 sequence: CASSLVQGSTEAFF. The CDR3 DNA sequence: TGCGCCAGCAGCTTGGTACAGGGGAGCACTGAAGCTTTCTTT.

Turning to this clonotype: Germline is not matched at one junction end, which may reflect a read error. This chain joins TRBV20-1 and TRBJ1-4, with no clear D. Germline V CDR1 and CDR2: DFQATT, SNEGSKA (reference sequence). The CDR3 has 15 amino acids. CDR3 coding DNA: TGCAGTGCTAGAGGAGGGAGGGTCACTAATGAAAACCTGTTTTTC. Translation: CSARGGRVTNENLFF.

This chain joins TRBV29-1 and TRBJ1-1; possible D gene TRBD1, 6 bases. From germline, CDR1 is SQVTM and CDR2 ANQGSEA. V dropped 4 bases and J dropped 9 bases, with 21 bases sitting between them. CDR3 length equals 14 residues. The CDR3 is CSVGRGQGHIQAFF. The CDR3 DNA reads TGCAGCGTTGGGCGGGGTCAGGGGCATATTCAAGCTTTCTTT.

This chain connects TRBV14 to TRBJ2-1; D gene ambiguous. In germline, CDR1 is SGHDN, CDR2 FVKESK. The CDR3 runs 16 residues. V lost 0 bases and J lost 3, with 12 bases in between. CDR3 DNA: TGTGCCAGCAGCCAAGATCCGGTCCCCTTCTACAATGAGCAGTTCTTC. Translated: CASSQDPVPFYNEQFF.

This chain joins TRBV5-1 and TRBJ2-1; 7 bases match TRBD2. The CDR3 totals 15 residues. Germline CDR1 SGHRS, CDR2 YFSETQ. J was trimmed by 6 bases and V by 7 bases; bases with no gene match: 13. The CDR3 sequence: CASFGPAGLPNEQFF. In nucleotides, the CDR3 is TGCGCCAGCTTTGGACCAGCGGGGCTCCCCAATGAGCAGTTCTTC.

This clonotype was picked up a small number of times. The chain's CDR3 is CATSRVDRQNQPQHF. CDR3 nucleotides: TGTGCCACCAGCAGAGTGGACAGGCAGAATCAGCCCCAGCATTTT. The V gene is TRBV15, the J gene TRBJ1-5, with 7 bases that match TRBD1. This CDR3 comprises 15 residues. Germline CDR1 and CDR2: LNHNV and YYDKDF (reference sequence). The trim removed 1 base at V and 4 bases at J, leaving 4 bases unmatched. The whole variable domain, filled in from reference TRBV15 and TRBJ1-5, reads DAMVIQNPRYQVTQFGKPVTLSCSQTLNHNVMYWYQQKSSQAPKLLFHYYDKDFNNEADTPDNFQSRRPNTSFCFLDIRSPGLGDTAMYLCATSRVDRQNQPQHFGDGTRLSIL.

The V gene is TRBV7-2, the J gene TRBJ2-1; 9 bases agree with TRBD2. Germline V gene lookup returns CDR1 SGHTA and CDR2 FQGNSA. The CDR3 loop spans 19 amino acids. Germline trimming cut 5 bases from V and 0 bases from J; bases unmatched to any gene: 14. The CDR3 DNA reads as TGTGCCAGCAGCCTAGTGCATAATAGCGGGGGTAGCTCCTACAATGAGCAGTTCTTC. As protein: CASSLVHNSGGSSYNEQFF.

This clonotype was observed a handful of times. The V call is TRBV7-8, the J call TRBJ1-2; 9 bases fit TRBD1. CDR1 and CDR2 from the germline V gene are SGHVS and FQNEAQ. With V trimmed by 2 bases and J by 1 base, 2 bases remained unmatched. The CDR3 contains 15 residues. CDR3 in DNA: TGTGCCAGCAGCTTAAGGGACAGGGATAACTATGGCTACACCTTC. This sequence encodes CASSLRDRDNYGYTF.

The chain is built from TRBV7-3 and TRBJ2-5; unclear D gene. Germline assignment: CDR1 SGHTA and CDR2 FQGTGA. The CDR3 runs 11 residues. V was clipped by 6 bases and J by 7 bases, with 9 bases between them. CDR3 region: CASRLHRTQYF. The CDR3 DNA sequence: TGTGCCAGCAGACTACACAGGACCCAGTACTTC.

This clonotype was recorded at least ten times. This chain connects TRBV12-3 or TRBV12-4 to TRBJ2-7; 8 bases align to TRBD2. V shed 6 bases and J 0 bases; nucleotides not matched to a gene: 7. This CDR3 has 15 residues. The CDR3 coding sequence is TGTGCCAGCAGCTTTAGCGGGACACGCTCCTACGAGCAGTACTTC. As protein: CASSFSGTRSYEQYF.

This clonotype has at least ten counts. J is TRBJ2-1 and V is TRBV7-9; 10 bases align to TRBD1. CDR3 length: 15 amino acids. V was clipped by 5 bases and J by 4 bases; unmatched bases: 5. Germline loops: CDR1 SEHNR, CDR2 FQNEAQ (reference sequence). For the CDR3, the DNA is TGTGCCAGCAGCCAGGACAGGGGGGTGTACAATGAGCAGTTCTTC. Protein product: CASSQDRGVYNEQFF.

The chain recombines TRBV2 with TRBJ1-6, with D perhaps matching TRBD1 (6 bases). The CDR3 contains 13 residues. The ends were cut back, 8 bases at V and 10 bases at J, with 15 bases in the middle. The germline gives CDR1 SNHLY, CDR2 FYNNEI. The CDR3 protein is CASVYRVSSPLHF. The DNA of the CDR3 is TGTGCCAGCGTTTACAGGGTATCGTCACCCCTCCACTTT.

The chain has TRBV10-3 and TRBJ2-1; 8 positions match TRBD1. Germline loops: CDR1 ENHRY, CDR2 SYGVKD. CDR3 size: 14 residues. J gave up 1 base and V 11 bases, and 7 bases lay outside the gene matches. CDR3 amino acids: CAHRGSGSYNEQFF. CDR3 nucleotides: TGTGCCCACAGGGGGTCAGGGTCCTACAATGAGCAGTTCTTC.

The rearrangement joins TRBV20-1 to TRBJ1-6; 7 nucleotides align to TRBD1. The ends lost 3 bases at V and 6 bases at J; junction bases unmatched: 14. This CDR3 is 17 amino acids long. Germline CDR1 and CDR2: DFQATT and SNEGSKA (reference sequence). This CDR3 reads CSARKLNSTGFNSPLHF. In nucleotides, the CDR3 is TGCAGTGCTAGGAAGCTAAACTCGACAGGGTTTAATTCACCCCTCCACTTT.

The CDR3 is CASSPRGGSGENTEAFF. The CDR3 DNA is TGTGCCAGCTCACCACGAGGAGGGTCAGGGGAAAACACTGAAGCTTTCTTT. The V call is TRBV18, the J call TRBJ1-1; tentatively, D is TRBD1 (6 bases). From germline, CDR1 is KGHSH and CDR2 LQKENI. V was pared by 1 base and J by 2 bases, with 17 bases between. CDR3 length equals 17 residues.

This clonotype appeared many times. The gene calls are TRBV20-1 and TRBJ2-7; 8 nucleotides match TRBD2. The CDR3 covers 15 residues. The J segment lost 4 bases and the V segment lost 2 bases, leaving 10 bases of the junction unmatched. Germline lookup yields CDR1 DFQATT and CDR2 SNEGSKA (reference sequence). This CDR3 reads CSARSDTRGAYEQYF. In DNA, the CDR3 is TGCAGTGCTAGATCAGATACGCGGGGGGCTTACGAGCAGTACTTC.

The chain joins TRBV30 to TRBJ2-5; the match to TRBD2 covers 9 bases. V dropped 3 bases and J dropped 11; count of bases not matched to a gene: 13. Germline loops: CDR1 GTSNPN, CDR2 SVGIG (reference sequence). The CDR3 has 14 residues. The CDR3 region has the DNA TGTGCCTGGAGGGTAGGCGGGGGGGCTGAAGAGCAGTACTTC. Its protein product is CAWRVGGGAEEQYF.

This clonotype was detected a few times. J is TRBJ1-1 and V is TRBV6-2 or TRBV6-3; possible D gene TRBD1, 6 bases. The V end was cut by 0 bases, the J end by 7 bases, with 9 bases between. This CDR3 has 13 amino acids. Germline V gene sequence: CDR1 MNHEY, CDR2 SVGEGT. CDR3 amino acids: CASSYSRGVEAFF. CDR3 sequence (DNA): TGTGCCAGCAGTTACTCGAGGGGGGTTGAAGCTTTCTTT.